Listed below are T cell receptor beta chains from one sample, sequenced in a study of CD8 T cells in ankylosing spondylitis. One entry per CDR3 protein, called by TCRdb with MiXCR from the 5' RACE reads. The table has 200,000 to 300,000 distinct CDR3 sequences, 10% seen once; the top ten hold about 2.5%. Sequenced sample: blood, either unsorted or a sorted T cell fraction (not recorded which). Receptors originate from a male donor with ankylosing spondylitis or in good health (not recorded which). CDR3s include the opening cysteine and the closing phenylalanine or tryptophan. D genes are given only for firm matches. Rows may omit the clone size; those that give it use once, few, many or a size class.

>TRBV10-3|many|.|TRBJ1-1
TGTGCCATCAGTGAGTCAGGGAAAGTGCACACTGAAGCTTTCTTT
CAISESGKVHTEAFF
>TRBV19|many|TRBD2|TRBJ2-3
TGTGCCAGTAGTATCAGCGGGGTTTCCACAGATACGCAGTATTTT
CASSISGVSTDTQYF
>TRBV19|many|.|TRBJ2-1
TGTGCCAGTCCGAATGAGCAGTTCTTC
CASPNEQFF
>TRBV4-1|many|TRBD2|TRBJ2-3
TGCGCCAGCAGCCAAGAGGTGGCTAGCGGGAGGAGTTATATAGATACGCAGTATTTT
CASSQEVASGRSYIDTQYF
>TRBV4-1|.|.|TRBJ1-1
TGCGCCAGCAGCCAAGGAACGGGGTGGAACACTGAAGCTTTCTTT
CASSQGTGWNTEAFF
>TRBV10-3|many|TRBD2|TRBJ2-3
TGTGCCTCCGTCATAGGGCGGGGGGGCATGAATACGCAGTATTTT
CASVIGRGGMNTQYF
>TRBV7-9|few|TRBD2|TRBJ2-3
TGTGCCAGCAGCTTTGATCTAGCGGGAGCCCCCACAGATACGCAGTATTTT
CASSFDLAGAPTDTQYF
>TRBV7-8|few|.|TRBJ2-7
TGTGCCAGCAGCTTAAATGGGGGAGGTCCCTACGAGCAGTACTTC
CASSLNGGGPYEQYF
>TRBV2|.|.|TRBJ1-5
TGTGCCAGCAGTGAACAGGGCCAGCCCCAGCATTTT
CASSEQGQPQHF
>TRBV12-3/TRBV12-4|few|.|TRBJ1-2
TGTGCCAGCAGTCCTACCCCACCTAGGGGCTACACCTTC
CASSPTPPRGYTF
>TRBV7-2|many|.|TRBJ1-2
TGTGCCAGCAGCTACGGGCCTAACTATGGCTACACCTTC
CASSYGPNYGYTF
>TRBV6-2/TRBV6-3|many|TRBD1|TRBJ2-7
TGTGCCAGCAGTTCCGGGACAGCCCCATACGAGCAGTACTTC
CASSSGTAPYEQYF
>TRBV5-1|.|TRBD2|TRBJ2-1
TGCGCCAGCAGCGGAACCGGGACTAGCGTGTTATCAGAGCAGTTCTTC
CASSGTGTSVLSEQFF
>TRBV20-1|few|.|TRBJ2-5
TGCAGTGCTAGAACTACCCAACCGGTCCAAGAGACCCAGTACTTC
CSARTTQPVQETQYF
>TRBV27|.|.|TRBJ2-3
TGTGCCAGCAGTATAGCGGATTCTTTCACAGATACGCAGTATTTT
CASSIADSFTDTQYF
>TRBV10-3|many|.|TRBJ1-1
TGTGCCATCAGTGCACCATGGGGGGGCGAAGCTTTCTTT
CAISAPWGGEAFF
>TRBV21-1|.|.|TRBJ1-1
TGTGCCAGCAGCAAGGGCGGCCGCATGAACACTGAAGCTTTCTTT
CASSKGGRMNTEAFF
>TRBV5-1|.|TRBD1|TRBJ1-1
TGCGCCAGCAGCATAACCCAGGGGGCTGAAGCTTTCTTT
CASSITQGAEAFF
>TRBV7-9|few|.|TRBJ2-2
TGTGCCAGCAGCTTCAGGGCCTCGGGCACCGGGGAGCTGTTTTTT
CASSFRASGTGELFF
>TRBV7-9|.|TRBD2|TRBJ2-1
TGTGCCAGCAGCCCTAAAAACCTAGCGGGAGGGCCAAGGGAGCAGTTCTTC
CASSPKNLAGGPREQFF
>TRBV3-1|.|TRBD2|TRBJ2-1
TGTGCCAGCACTAGCGGGGCCTACAATGAGCAGTTCTTC
CASTSGAYNEQFF
>TRBV11-2|.|.|TRBJ1-6
TGTGCCAGCAGCTCCAACACATACGTGGGGAGGAGTTCACCCCTCCACTTT
CASSSNTYVGRSSPLHF
>TRBV7-9|many|TRBD1|TRBJ2-3
TGTGCCAGCTCTACCCCATCCGGGACAGGGCGTGCAACGCAGTATTTT
CASSTPSGTGRATQYF
>TRBV25-1|many|.|TRBJ2-7
TGTGCCAGCAGTGACGGCGGCAGGGGAAGATACGAGCAGTACTTC
CASSDGGRGRYEQYF
>TRBV21-1|few|.|TRBJ2-7
TGTGCCAGCAGCAAAGGTGGACCGCACTCCTACGAGCAGTACTTC
CASSKGGPHSYEQYF
>TRBV30|.|.|TRBJ2-7
TGTGCCTGGAGTGTAGGGACGGGCGACGAGCAGTACTTC
CAWSVGTGDEQYF
>TRBV25-1|many|TRBD2|TRBJ2-1
TGTGCCAGCGGACTAGCGGGGATGGCCCTTGATGAGCAGTTCTTC
CASGLAGMALDEQFF
>TRBV5-1|many|TRBD2|TRBJ2-7
TGCGCCAGCAGCTTGCTGGGACTAGCGAAACCCTACGAGCAGTACTTC
CASSLLGLAKPYEQYF
>TRBV5-1|many|TRBD1|TRBJ1-1
TGCGCCAGCAGCTTGGAGGGACAGGGGAGCACTGAAGCTTTCTTT
CASSLEGQGSTEAFF
>TRBV20-1|many|TRBD1|TRBJ2-5
TGCAGTGCTGGGGGGACAGGTCAAGAGACCCAGTACTTC
CSAGGTGQETQYF
>TRBV6-1|.|.|TRBJ1-5
TGTGCCAGCGCTTCATCGGGGGGGGCGGGTCAGCCCCAGCATTTT
CASASSGGAGQPQHF
>TRBV29-1|.|.|TRBJ2-5
TGCAGCGTTGAAGACGAGGGTCGACTTGGGGGGACCCAGTACTTC
CSVEDEGRLGGTQYF
>TRBV6-5|many|TRBD2|TRBJ2-2
TGTGCCAGCAGTCCGGGACTAGCGGAGCAGAACACCGGGGAGCTGTTTTTT
CASSPGLAEQNTGELFF
>TRBV21-1|many|.|TRBJ2-3
TGTGCCAGCAGCAAAGCTACGGGGGGTATCGCAGATACGCAGTATTTT
CASSKATGGIADTQYF
>TRBV5-1|many|TRBD2|TRBJ2-3
TGCGCCAGCAGCCTTCCAGAGCGGGAGTTAACAGATACGCAGTATTTT
CASSLPERELTDTQYF
>TRBV9|many|TRBD1|TRBJ2-1
TGTGCCAGCAGCGTAGGGGAACAGGGGGCACTTAGCGAGCAGTTCTTC
CASSVGEQGALSEQFF
>TRBV5-1|many|.|TRBJ1-1
TGCGCCAGCATTCCGCCGGGGGGGACTGAAGCTTTCTTT
CASIPPGGTEAFF
>TRBV12-3/TRBV12-4|many|.|TRBJ1-1
TGTGCCAGCAGTTTCCAAAGCAACACTGAAGCTTTCTTT
CASSFQSNTEAFF
>TRBV15|many|.|TRBJ1-1
TGTGCCACCAGCAGATTGGACTACATGAACACTGAAGCTTTCTTT
CATSRLDYMNTEAFF
>TRBV5-1|many|.|TRBJ2-4
TGCGCCAGCAGCTTGGACCCGGGACAAGGTCTTCAGTACTTC
CASSLDPGQGLQYF
>TRBV29-1|many|.|TRBJ2-6
TGCAGCGTCCAAGGAACAGGGTCGGGGGCCAACGTCCTGACTTTC
CSVQGTGSGANVLTF
>TRBV4-2|many|.|TRBJ1-5
TGTGCCAGCAGCCAAAGAGCCGGGCCCAATCAGCCCCAGCATTTT
CASSQRAGPNQPQHF
>TRBV12-3/TRBV12-4|many|.|TRBJ2-2
TGTGCCAGCCCCGTGACCGACTTTAACACCGGGGAGCTGTTTTTT
CASPVTDFNTGELFF
>TRBV7-2|.|.|TRBJ2-3
TGTGCCAGCAGCTTACAAAGGGGGACAGATACGCAGTATTTT
CASSLQRGTDTQYF
>TRBV30|many|.|TRBJ2-5
TGTGCCTGGAGTACTCCTCTGGGGACCCAGTACTTC
CAWSTPLGTQYF
>TRBV5-1|many|.|TRBJ1-4
TGCGCCAGCAGCTTGGTTCCCGGGGGAAATGAAAAACTGTTTTTT
CASSLVPGGNEKLFF
>TRBV5-1|.|.|TRBJ2-6
TGCGCCAGCAGCCAAGGGGCAGTCTCTGGGGCCAACGCCCTGACTTTC
CASSQGAVSGANALTF
>TRBV18|.|.|TRBJ2-2
TGTGCCAGCTCACCAATCACGGTGAACACCGGGGAGCTGTTTTTT
CASSPITVNTGELFF
>TRBV6-1|few|TRBD2|TRBJ2-1
TGTGCCAGCAGTCCCGCACTAGCGGGGGGGCCCGGTGAGCAGTTCTTC
CASSPALAGGPGEQFF
>TRBV30|few|TRBD2|TRBJ2-7
TGTGCCTGGAGGGGAAGCGGGAGGGCGTACGAGCAGTACTTC
CAWRGSGRAYEQYF
>TRBV2|many|.|TRBJ2-7
TGTGCCAGCAGTGAATTGACAGCCGAGCAGTACTTC
CASSELTAEQYF
>TRBV7-9|.|TRBD1|TRBJ1-2
TGTGCCAGCGCACATGGGACAGATTATGGCTACACCTTC
CASAHGTDYGYTF
>TRBV2|.|.|TRBJ2-3
TGTGCCAGCAGTGTCTTGGCCAGCGCAGATACGCAGTATTTT
CASSVLASADTQYF
>TRBV7-2|few|TRBD1|TRBJ1-1
TGTGCCAGCAGCTCCCGGACAGGGGGCATGGCCACTGAAGCTTTCTTT
CASSSRTGGMATEAFF
>TRBV11-2|many|.|TRBJ2-2
TGTGCCAGCAGCTTGGTTACCGGGGAGCTGTTTTTT
CASSLVTGELFF
>TRBV20-1|many|.|TRBJ2-1
TGCAGTGCTAGAGGTCTATGGGCCAACAATGAGCAGTTCTTC
CSARGLWANNEQFF